This T cell receptor (beta chain) derives from a study of T cell responses to AZD1222 COVID-19 vaccine. The overall study: Second doses at about 4 or about 12 weeks were pooled.

The method was immunoSEQ multiplex PCR; TCRdb's version includes in-frame clones alone and lacks a portion of them. The table includes 130,000 to 150,000 clones, about 90% detected once. Germline V gives CDR1 SQVTM, CDR2 ANQGSEA. The V gene lost 5 bases and the J gene lost 4 bases, with 19 bases spanning the gap. This CDR3 comprises 15 residues. Source: peripheral blood, taken on day 0 of AZD1222 vaccination. The TCR was taken from an adult in good health. The J gene is TRBJ2-3, the V gene TRBV29-1; D perhaps matches TRBD2 (5 bases). The CDR3 nucleotides are TGCAGCGTTCGGGTTGTAGCGCGAATTGCAGATACGCAGTATTTT. The encoded protein is CSVRVVARIADTQYF.